A single sample gave rise to the 21 T cell receptor beta chains below, sequenced in a study of shared clonotypes between healthy human individuals. This table comes from immunoSEQ multiplex PCR, and its TCRdb copy is limited to in-frame clones, with some not included. The data contain roughly 2,300,000 clones, around 93% of them singletons. The sample taken for sequencing was naive CD4+ T cells from PBMCs. Regarding subset: CD45RA+ positively selected. Receptor source: a man aged 18 to 35 in good health. Some clones in this sample may be carry-over from other donors' samples.

This clone was observed a single time. The chain couples TRBV28 to TRBJ2-3, with 9 bases matching TRBD2. This CDR3 has 18 residues. Germline V lookup: CDR1 MDHEN, CDR2 SYDVKM. Germline trimming cut 2 bases from V and 3 bases from J; bases unmatched to any gene: 12. CDR3 DNA sequence: TGTGCCAGCAGTTTACTGGGGCCGCGGGAGGGGGGGACAGATACGCAGTATTTT. The encoded protein is CASSLLGPREGGTDTQYF. Looking up the rest from reference TRBV28 and TRBJ2-3 gives the full variable domain: DVKVTQSSRYLVKRTGEKVFLECVQDMDHENMFWYRQDPGLGLRLIYFSYDVKMKEKGDIPEGYSVSREKKERFSLILESASTNQTSMYLCASSLLGPREGGTDTQYFGPGTRLTVL.

The V call is TRBV2, the J call TRBJ1-1; D is perhaps TRBD1 (5 bases). In germline, CDR1 is SNHLY, CDR2 FYNNEI. This CDR3 region has 12 residues. Trimming pared 7 bases from V and 6 bases from J, leaving 12 bases between. The CDR3 coding sequence is TGTGCCAGCACTCTAAGAGGGGCTGAAGCTTTCTTT. Translating it yields CASTLRGAEAFF. The entire variable domain, with the rest obtained from reference TRBV2 and TRBJ1-1, is as follows: EPEVTQTPSHQVTQMGQEVILRCVPISNHLYFYWYRQILGQKVEFLVSFYNNEISEKSEIFDDQFSVERPDGSNFTLKIRSTKLEDSAMYFCASTLRGAEAFFGQGTRLTVV.

The V gene is TRBV10-3, the J gene TRBJ1-2; perhaps TRBD1 as D (5 bases). CDR1 is ENHRY, CDR2 SYGVKD, per germline. Deletions cut 6 bases from V and 8 bases from J, with 19 bases between. The CDR3 is 14 amino acids. In DNA, the CDR3 is TGTGCCATCAGCCCGATAGACAGAGTGGGCGGCTACACCTTC. This codes for CAISPIDRVGGYTF.

This clone has more than one count but fewer than ten. The chain couples TRBV4-3 to TRBJ2-2; no reliable D call. With 0 bases removed from V and 6 bases from J, the gap between germline ends came to 5 bases. This CDR3 has 13 residues. CDR1 LGHNA and CDR2 YSLEER come from the germline V gene. The CDR3: CASSQDWAGELFF. The CDR3 nucleotides are TGCGCCAGCAGCCAAGATTGGGCCGGGGAGCTGTTTTTT.

The V call is TRBV7-2, the J call TRBJ1-4; D is unresolved. Germline V CDR1 and CDR2: SGHTA, FQGNSA. Trimming took off 1 base at V and 3 bases at J, with 6 bases between the two ends. The CDR3 loop spans 14 amino acids. CDR3 sequence: CASSLVSSNEKLFF. CDR3 coding DNA: TGTGCCAGCAGCTTAGTTAGTTCTAATGAAAAACTGTTTTTT.

Worth noting for this clone: One end of the junction does not line up with germline, which may come from a read error. The rearrangement uses TRBV29-1 and TRBJ2-5, with D unclear. CDR3 length: 11 residues. In germline, CDR1 is SQVTM, CDR2 ANQGSEA. The CDR3 loop reads CSVEDLETQYF. The DNA for the CDR3 is TGCAGCGTGGAAGATTTGGAGACCCAGTACTTC.

This sequence joins TRBV11-1 and TRBJ1-5; a weak D match, TRBD1 (6 bases). The germline CDR1 and CDR2 sequences are SGHAT and FQDESV (reference sequence). V dropped 5 bases and J dropped 9 bases, with 14 bases sitting between them. The CDR3 extends over 13 amino acids. CDR3 loop: CASSLDRTAPQHF. In nucleotides, the CDR3 is TGTGCCAGCAGCCTCGACAGGACCGCGCCCCAGCATTTT.

The V and J genes are TRBV30 and TRBJ2-4; either TRBD1 or TRBD2 may fit D (5 bases each). Germline CDR1 GTSNPN, CDR2 SVGIG (reference sequence). The CDR3 length is 13 residues. V was clipped by 5 bases and J by 7 bases, with 15 bases between them. CDR3 amino acids: CAWGDGVGNIQYF. The DNA of the CDR3 is TGTGCCTGGGGGGACGGTGTAGGGAACATTCAGTACTTC. The variable domain in full, with the rest retrieved from reference TRBV30 and TRBJ2-4, is SQTIHQWPATLVQPVGSPLSLECTVEGTSNPNLYWYRQAAGRGLQLLFYSVGIGQISSEVPQNLSASRPQDRQFILSSKKLLLSDSGFYLCAWGDGVGNIQYFGAGTRLSVL.

Note on this clone: Other DNA sequences of this sample code for an identical CDR3. V gene TRBV7-3 combines with J gene TRBJ2-2; D remains ambiguous. CDR1 and CDR2 (germline): SGHTA, FQGTGA. Trimming shortened V by 0 bases and J by 5 bases, and 7 bases separated the two germline ends. The CDR3 length is 14 residues. Here the CDR3 DNA reads TGTGCCAGCAGCTTAACGGGGTATACCGGGGAGCTGTTTTTT. Its protein is CASSLTGYTGELFF.

The V gene is TRBV6-6, the J gene TRBJ2-1; 9 positions agree with TRBD1. CDR3 length equals 15 residues. CDR1 is MNHNY and CDR2 is SVGAGI in the germline V gene (reference sequence). The V and J ends lost 0 bases and 6 bases, in that order; junction bases with no gene match: 3. The CDR3 loop is CASSYSGQGSNEQFF. CDR3 bases: TGTGCCAGCAGTTACTCGGGACAGGGCTCCAATGAGCAGTTCTTC.

This chain joins TRBV7-9 and TRBJ2-3; TRBD2 agrees at 7 bases. Germline CDR1 reads SEHNR; CDR2 reads FQNEAQ (reference sequence). After removal of 7 bases from V and 0 bases from J, the junction contained 4 bases not matched to a gene. This CDR3 has 14 residues. This CDR3 reads CASIFSGSTDTQYF. The CDR3 nucleotides are TGTGCCAGCATTTTTAGCGGGAGCACAGATACGCAGTATTTT.

This chain uses TRBV28 with TRBJ1-1; weak D call: TRBD1 (6 bases). V was cut by 7 bases and J by 0 bases, with 12 bases left in between. There are 14 residues in the CDR3. Germline V CDR1 and CDR2: MDHEN, SYDVKM. DNA of the CDR3: TGTGCCAGCATACCGGGACAAATGAACACTGAAGCTTTCTTT. It codes for CASIPGQMNTEAFF.

V and J are TRBV28 and TRBJ2-7, with 14 bases matching TRBD2. Germline lookup yields CDR1 MDHEN and CDR2 SYDVKM. J was trimmed by 4 bases and V by 4 bases; bases with no gene match: 12. This CDR3 is built from 18 residues. The DNA for the CDR3 is TGTGCCAGCAGTTCCCCAGGAGTGGGACTAGCGGGAGATTACGAGCAGTACTTC. Translated: CASSSPGVGLAGDYEQYF.

The V and J genes are TRBV18 and TRBJ1-1, with no clear D. V shed 2 bases and J shed 0 bases, with 19 bases lying between them. Germline assignment: CDR1 KGHSH and CDR2 LQKENI. CDR3 length: 18 amino acids. CDR3 in DNA: TGTGCCAGCTCACCATATGGACTGGGAGCAAGCCTGAACACTGAAGCTTTCTTT. As protein: CASSPYGLGASLNTEAFF.

The chain has TRBV5-4 and TRBJ2-1, with 7 nucleotides matching TRBD2. The CDR3 runs to 18 residues. Germline lookup yields CDR1 SGHNT and CDR2 YYREEE (reference sequence). V was clipped by 0 bases and J by 2 bases; unmatched bases: 11. The CDR3: CASSLAVGLRTTYNEQFF. In nucleotides, the CDR3 is TGTGCCAGCAGCTTGGCCGTGGGACTACGAACTACCTACAATGAGCAGTTCTTC.

This rearrangement joins TRBV5-4 to TRBJ2-1; D is undetermined. CDR1 is SGHNT, CDR2 YYREEE, per germline (reference sequence). The CDR3 loop spans 15 amino acids. The V gene lost 5 bases and the J gene lost 7 bases, with 19 bases spanning the gap. This chain's CDR3 is CASRSKNRDGNEQFF. CDR3 coding DNA: TGTGCCAGCAGATCAAAAAATCGAGATGGGAATGAGCAGTTCTTC.

This clone is a singleton in its sample. The chain combines TRBV6-1 with TRBJ1-2; D remains unclear. The germline CDR1 and CDR2 sequences are MNHNS and SASEGT. The CDR3 loop spans 14 amino acids. V was cut by 1 base and J by 4 bases, with 10 bases left in between. CDR3 in DNA: TGTGCCAGCAGTGAAGAAACTCACTCCTATGGCTACACCTTC. It yields the protein CASSEETHSYGYTF.

This chain connects TRBV29-1 to TRBJ2-1; 7 positions match TRBD2. CDR3 length equals 13 residues. Germline CDR1 SQVTM, CDR2 ANQGSEA. Losses at the gene ends were 7 bases for V and 6 bases for J; bases not matched to a gene: 9. CDR3 in DNA: TGCAGCGCGACTAGCTTCTTTGGCAATGAGCAGTTCTTC. This encodes CSATSFFGNEQFF.

The chain employs TRBV7-9 and TRBJ1-1; TRBD1 is a possible D gene (5 bases). The CDR3 consists of 14 residues. Trimming removed 5 bases at V and 2 bases at J, with 12 bases between. Germline V lookup: CDR1 SEHNR, CDR2 FQNEAQ (reference sequence). Here the CDR3 reads CASSVSGANTEAFF. The CDR3 nucleotides are TGTGCCAGCAGCGTATCTGGGGCTAACACTGAAGCTTTCTTT. The full variable domain, with the rest looked up from reference TRBV7-9 and TRBJ1-1, is DTGVSQNPRHKITKRGQNVTFRCDPISEHNRLYWYRQTLGQGPEFLTYFQNEAQLEKSRLLSDRFSAERPKGSFSTLEIQRTEQGDSAMYLCASSVSGANTEAFFGQGTRLTVV.

V gene TRBV5-1 combines with J gene TRBJ2-7; the D call may be TRBD1 or TRBD2 (5 bases each). Per the germline V gene, CDR1 is SGHRS and CDR2 is YFSETQ. The CDR3 has 15 residues. Trimming cost V 3 bases and J 0 bases, with 13 bases left between them. This chain's CDR3 is CASSSGSSGSYEQYF. The CDR3 DNA reads as TGCGCCAGCAGCTCAGGGAGTTCGGGCTCCTACGAGCAGTACTTC.

This chain links TRBV30 with TRBJ2-5; D possibly corresponds to TRBD1 (5 bases). The CDR3 is 13 residues long. With 4 bases removed from V and 2 bases from J, the gap between germline ends came to 11 bases. The germline V gene encodes CDR1 GTSNPN and CDR2 SVGIG (reference sequence). This CDR3 reads CAWTGLGQETQYF. CDR3 coding DNA: TGTGCCTGGACAGGGCTTGGGCAAGAGACCCAGTACTTC.